The 21 T cell receptor beta chains presented below share a single source sample, sequenced in a study of cytotoxic CD8 clonotypes in ibrutinib-treated CLL. Profiled with immunoSEQ multiplex PCR; TCRdb holds only in-frame clones, not every one. The table includes over 95,000 clones, roughly 60% detected once. The specimen comprised PBMCs, sampled after 24 months of ibrutinib treatment. The receptors stem from a human donor with chronic lymphocytic leukemia.

This clone came up a few times. The V gene is TRBV29-1, the J gene TRBJ2-7; 10 positions agree with TRBD1. The CDR3 is made up of 14 amino acids. The trim removed 7 bases at V and 4 bases at J, leaving 10 bases unmatched. Germline CDR1 and CDR2: SQVTM and ANQGSEA. DNA of the CDR3: TGCAGCGCGAGAAGGGGGGACAGGGGTTACGAGCAGTACTTC. Protein: CSARRGDRGYEQYF.

This clone was seen just once. The chain carries TRBV7-6 and TRBJ2-3; 9 bases map to TRBD2. The CDR3 loop spans 17 amino acids. Germline trimming cut 4 bases from V and 5 bases from J; bases unmatched to any gene: 13. Germline CDR1 SGHVS, CDR2 FNYEAQ. CDR3 sequence (DNA): TGTGCCAGCAGCTCTGACCAGCGGGGGGCCGGAGGAGATACGCAGTATTTT. It is translated as CASSSDQRGAGGDTQYF.

This clone was detected a few times. The chain has TRBV7-2 and TRBJ1-2; D is perhaps TRBD1 (6 bases). V was shortened by 5 bases and J by 3 bases, with 16 bases between the two germline ends. The V gene's germline CDR1 is SGHTA and CDR2 FQGNSA. This CDR3 has 15 residues. The CDR3 loop is CASSAEHRADYGYTF. In nucleotides, the CDR3 is TGTGCCAGCAGCGCTGAACACAGGGCGGACTATGGCTACACCTTC.

The gene calls are TRBV5-1 and TRBJ2-4; 7 positions agree with TRBD2. V shed 3 bases, J shed 1 base, and the junction held 1 base outside the gene matches. CDR1 and CDR2 (germline): SGHRS, YFSETQ. CDR3 length: 14 residues. The CDR3 coding sequence is TGCGCCAGCAGCTCCGGGGGGGCCAAAAACATTCAGTACTTC. The encoded protein is CASSSGGAKNIQYF.

The chain is built from TRBV14 and TRBJ2-7; maybe TRBD2 (6 bases). Looked up from germline, CDR1 is SGHDN and CDR2 is FVKESK. CDR3 length equals 15 residues. V was pared by 4 bases and J by 2 bases, with 15 bases between. This CDR3 reads CASSRPAGTPYEQYF. The CDR3 region has the DNA TGTGCCAGCAGCCGCCCCGCAGGGACTCCCTACGAGCAGTACTTC.

The J gene is TRBJ2-7, the V gene TRBV9, with 9 bases fitting TRBD1. V shed 2 bases and J 1 base; nucleotides not matched to a gene: 4. This CDR3 contains 15 residues. Germline CDR1 is SGDLS and CDR2 is YYNGEE. CDR3 sequence (DNA): TGTGCCAGCAGCGTCTCCGGGACAGGGTCCTACGAGCAGTACTTC. Amino acid sequence: CASSVSGTGSYEQYF. The full variable domain, rest sourced from reference TRBV9 and TRBJ2-7, is DSGVTQTPKHLITATGQRVTLRCSPRSGDLSVYWYQQSLDQGLQFLIQYYNGEERAKGNILERFSAQQFPDLHSELNLSSLELGDSALYFCASSVSGTGSYEQYFGPGTRLTVT.

The V and J genes are TRBV7-9 and TRBJ1-2, with TRBD1 matching over 8 bases. The V and J ends lost 2 bases and 8 bases, in that order; junction bases with no gene match: 7. CDR1 is SEHNR and CDR2 is FQNEAQ in the germline V gene (reference sequence). The CDR3 loop spans 14 amino acids. This chain's CDR3 is CASSLQGAPRGYTF. DNA for the CDR3: TGTGCCAGCAGCTTACAGGGGGCTCCCCGGGGCTACACCTTC.

This clone appeared once. V and J are TRBV25-1 and TRBJ1-2, with 9 positions matching TRBD1. The CDR3 is made up of 15 amino acids. Trimming cost V 6 bases and J 8 bases; bases outside gene matches: 13. Germline V gene lookup returns CDR1 MGHDK and CDR2 SYGVNS. The CDR3 here is CASRDLDGTGSGYTF. CDR3 bases: TGTGCCAGCAGGGACCTGGATGGGACAGGGTCGGGCTACACCTTC.

This clone was observed a handful of times. The J gene is TRBJ2-5, the V gene TRBV11-2; 8 positions agree with TRBD1. After removal of 0 bases from V and 4 bases from J, the junction contained 10 bases not matched to a gene. Germline lookup yields CDR1 SGHAT and CDR2 FQNNGV. This CDR3 has 17 amino acids. The CDR3 is CASSLDQVGGQVETQYF. The CDR3 bases are TGTGCCAGCAGCTTAGATCAGGTTGGGGGACAGGTAGAGACCCAGTACTTC.

The chain has TRBV28 and TRBJ2-6; D tentatively reads TRBD1 or TRBD2 (5 bases each). This CDR3 contains 20 residues. The V end lost 7 bases, the J end lost 1 base, and 26 bases lay between the germline ends. Looked up from germline, CDR1 is MDHEN and CDR2 is SYDVKM. The chain's CDR3 is CASNSVGDLGQVSGANVLTF. CDR3 coding DNA: TGTGCCAGCAATTCTGTCGGGGACCTAGGGCAAGTTTCTGGGGCCAACGTCCTGACTTTC.

The chain links TRBV27 to TRBJ2-7; 11 bases line up with TRBD1. Trimming removed 5 bases from V and 9 bases from J; junction bases left unmatched: 9. CDR3 length: 14 amino acids. The germline CDR1 and CDR2 sequences are MNHEY and SMNVEV (reference sequence). CDR3: CASSAGTGGKGQYF. DNA of the CDR3: TGTGCCAGCAGTGCCGGGACAGGGGGGAAGGGGCAGTACTTC.

This clone was observed a few times. The rearrangement uses TRBV5-6 and TRBJ2-5; 10 positions match TRBD2. Germline CDR1 SGHDT, CDR2 YYEEEE. The CDR3 totals 16 residues. The ends lost 4 bases at V and 5 bases at J; junction bases unmatched: 11. DNA for the CDR3: TGTGCCAGCAGCAGAGGAGCGGGGGGGCGAGGTGAGACCCAGTACTTC. This gives the protein CASSRGAGGRGETQYF.

This clone was detected only a few times. V and J are TRBV7-8 and TRBJ1-6; tentatively, D is TRBD1 (5 bases). Germline-derived CDR1 and CDR2 are SGHVS and FQNEAQ. The CDR3 is 15 residues long. V lost 5 bases, J lost 13 bases, and 21 bases lay in between. CDR3 loop: CASSPRDSPGVPLHF. Here the CDR3 DNA reads TGTGCCAGCAGCCCCCGGGACTCCCCTGGAGTTCCCCTCCACTTT. The full variable domain, completed using reference TRBV7-8 and TRBJ1-6, is GAGVSQSPRYKVAKRGQDVALRCDPISGHVSLFWYQQALGQGPEFLTYFQNEAQLDKSGLPSDRFFAERPEGSVSTLKIQRTQQEDSAVYLCASSPRDSPGVPLHFGNGTRLTVT.

The chain couples TRBV4-1 to TRBJ2-5; 10 bases match TRBD2. V was pared by 1 base and J by 2 bases, with 10 bases of the junction left unmatched. The CDR3 sequence is 18 residues long. Germline V lookup: CDR1 MGHRA, CDR2 YSYEKL. As DNA, the CDR3 is TGCGCCAGCAGCCAAGCTATTGCCGCAGCGGGGGGGCAAGAGACCCAGTACTTC. Translated: CASSQAIAAAGGQETQYF.

The gene calls are TRBV30 and TRBJ1-1; D call uncertain. The ends were cut back, 1 base at V and 1 base at J, with 7 bases in the middle. CDR1 and CDR2 (germline): GTSNPN, SVGIG (reference sequence). The CDR3 runs to 13 residues. The CDR3 region has the DNA TGTGCCTGGAGTGGCCTGGGGAACACTGAAGCTTTCTTT. It encodes CAWSGLGNTEAFF.

This clone has only a few counts. The chain carries TRBV18 and TRBJ2-3; tentative D call: TRBD2 (5 bases). This CDR3 has 14 residues. The germline V and J ends were trimmed by 2 bases and 3 bases, with 9 bases remaining between them. Germline V gives CDR1 KGHSH, CDR2 LQKENI. The CDR3 protein is CASSPTRGTDTQYF. DNA of the CDR3: TGTGCCAGCTCACCAACTAGAGGAACAGATACGCAGTATTTT.

The genes are TRBV29-1 and TRBJ2-5; no clear D gene. CDR3 size: 14 residues. Germline V gene data show CDR1 as SQVTM and CDR2 as ANQGSEA. Between the trimmed V and J ends, which lost 6 bases and 5 bases, there was a span of 19 bases. CDR3 region: CSVSDTRNLETQYF. Here the CDR3 DNA reads TGCAGCGTCTCAGACACCCGTAACCTGGAGACCCAGTACTTC.

The chain recombines TRBV27 with TRBJ2-7, with 7 bases that match TRBD2. Germline V gives CDR1 MNHEY, CDR2 SMNVEV (reference sequence). This CDR3 contains 11 residues. V trimming: 4 bases; J trimming: 6 bases; junction bases outside the gene matches: 0. The CDR3 loop is CASSWGGEQYF. The CDR3 DNA reads TGTGCCAGCAGTTGGGGGGGCGAGCAGTACTTC.

The rearrangement links TRBV7-2 to TRBJ1-6; TRBD1 is a possible D gene (5 bases). Germline V gene data show CDR1 as SGHTA and CDR2 as FQGNSA. V was cut by 5 bases and J by 10 bases, with 15 bases left in between. The CDR3 is 14 amino acids. The CDR3 region is CASSQGSWGSPLHF. The CDR3 nucleotides are TGTGCCAGCAGCCAGGGATCCTGGGGGTCACCCCTCCACTTT.

The CDR3 loop is CSAGRTEETQYF. For the CDR3, the DNA is TGCAGCGCCGGCCGGACAGAAGAGACCCAGTACTTC. V is TRBV29-1 and J is TRBJ2-5, with a tentative D call TRBD1 (6 bases). Trimming took 7 bases from V and 3 from J, leaving 12 bases between them. The CDR3 totals 12 residues. From germline, CDR1 is SQVTM and CDR2 ANQGSEA.

This clone came up a few times. The chain employs TRBV5-8 and TRBJ2-1; D ambiguous. The CDR3 totals 16 residues. Trimming stripped 3 bases from V and 7 bases from J, with 20 bases between. The germline V gene encodes CDR1 SGHTS and CDR2 YDEGEE. The CDR3 reads CASSWGTHLHVNEQFF. The CDR3 region has the DNA TGTGCCAGCAGCTGGGGTACGCATCTCCACGTTAATGAGCAGTTCTTC.